The following is a T cell receptor (beta chain) sequence with its context. Only in-frame clones appear in the TCRdb table, and some are missing; sequencing was by immunoSEQ multiplex PCR. The sample consists of some 150,000 clones, approximately 87% of them appearing once. This sample stems from a study of blood T cell repertoires in COVID-19. Between the trimmed V and J ends, which lost 2 bases and 10 bases, there was a span of 11 bases. The length of the CDR3 is 13 residues. Germline CDR1 and CDR2: KGHSH and LQKENI. The receptor was derived from a woman in her forties or fifties who had recovered from COVID-19. Sequenced input: PBMCs or T cells enriched from blood (not recorded which). This chain links TRBV18 with TRBJ2-2; D remains unclear. As DNA, the CDR3 is TGTGCCAGCTCACCAGGCGGCGCCCTGGAGCTGTTTTTT. It is translated as CASSPGGALELFF.